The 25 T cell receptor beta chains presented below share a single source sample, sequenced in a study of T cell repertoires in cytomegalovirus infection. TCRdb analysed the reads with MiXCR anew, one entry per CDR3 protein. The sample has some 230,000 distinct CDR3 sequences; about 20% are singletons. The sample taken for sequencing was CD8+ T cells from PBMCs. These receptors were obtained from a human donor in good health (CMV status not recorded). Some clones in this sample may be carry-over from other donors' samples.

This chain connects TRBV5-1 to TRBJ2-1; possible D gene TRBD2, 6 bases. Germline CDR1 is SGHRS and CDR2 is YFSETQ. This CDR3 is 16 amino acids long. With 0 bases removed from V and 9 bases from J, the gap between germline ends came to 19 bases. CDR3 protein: CASSLVRGTVFVEQFF. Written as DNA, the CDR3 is TGCGCCAGCAGCTTGGTTCGGGGGACCGTCTTCGTTGAGCAGTTCTTC.

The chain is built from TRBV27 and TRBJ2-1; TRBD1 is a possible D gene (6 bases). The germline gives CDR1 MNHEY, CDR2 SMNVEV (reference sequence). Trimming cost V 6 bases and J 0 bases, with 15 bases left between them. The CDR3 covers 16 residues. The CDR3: CASRTSTGSSYNEQFF. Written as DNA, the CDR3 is TGTGCCAGCAGGACCTCTACAGGGAGCTCCTACAATGAGCAGTTCTTC.

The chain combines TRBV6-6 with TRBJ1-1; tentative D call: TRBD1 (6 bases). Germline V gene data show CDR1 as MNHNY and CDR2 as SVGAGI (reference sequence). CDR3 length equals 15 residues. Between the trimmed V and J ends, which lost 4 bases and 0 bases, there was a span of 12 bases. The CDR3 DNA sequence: TGTGCCAGCAGTTCAACAGGGATCATGAACACTGAAGCTTTCTTT. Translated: CASSSTGIMNTEAFF.

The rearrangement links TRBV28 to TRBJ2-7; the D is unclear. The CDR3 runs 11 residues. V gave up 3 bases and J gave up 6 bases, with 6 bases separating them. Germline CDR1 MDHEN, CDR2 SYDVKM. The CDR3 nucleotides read TGTGCCAGCAGTTTGACCTGCGAGCAGTACTTC. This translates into CASSLTCEQYF.

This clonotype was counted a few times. This chain's CDR3 is CASREAMNTEAFF. Here the CDR3 DNA reads TGTGCCAGCAGAGAGGCCATGAACACTGAAGCTTTCTTT. The chain is built from TRBV7-9 and TRBJ1-1, with D unclear. The length of the CDR3 is 13 residues. The V gene's germline CDR1 is SEHNR and CDR2 FQNEAQ (reference sequence). V dropped 6 bases and J dropped 0 bases, with 8 bases sitting between them.

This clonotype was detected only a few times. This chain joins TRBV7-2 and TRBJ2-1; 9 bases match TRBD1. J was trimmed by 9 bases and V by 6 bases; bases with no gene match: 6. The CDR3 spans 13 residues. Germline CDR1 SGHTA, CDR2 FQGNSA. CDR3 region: CASSWDRAAEQFF. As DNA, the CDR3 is TGTGCCAGCAGTTGGGACAGGGCGGCTGAGCAGTTCTTC.

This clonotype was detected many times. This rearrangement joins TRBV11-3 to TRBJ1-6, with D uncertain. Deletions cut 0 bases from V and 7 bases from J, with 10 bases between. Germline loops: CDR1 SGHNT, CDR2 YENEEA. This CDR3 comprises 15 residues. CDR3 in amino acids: CASSLDKEINSPLHF. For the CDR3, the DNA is TGTGCCAGCAGCTTAGATAAGGAAATCAATTCACCCCTCCACTTT.

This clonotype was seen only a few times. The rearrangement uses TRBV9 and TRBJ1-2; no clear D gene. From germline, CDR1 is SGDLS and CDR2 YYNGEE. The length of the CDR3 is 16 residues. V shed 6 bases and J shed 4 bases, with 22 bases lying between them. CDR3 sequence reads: CASTPYGGPAGYGYTF. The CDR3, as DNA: TGTGCCAGCACCCCGTATGGCGGGCCCGCCGGCTATGGCTACACCTTC.

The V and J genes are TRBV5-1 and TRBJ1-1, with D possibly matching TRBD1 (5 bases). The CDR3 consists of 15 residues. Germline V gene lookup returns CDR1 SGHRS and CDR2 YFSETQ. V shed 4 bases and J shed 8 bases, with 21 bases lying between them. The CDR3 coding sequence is TGCGCCAGCAGCCACCCGGTGGGGGGGAGCCCAGAAGCTTTCTTT. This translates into CASSHPVGGSPEAFF.

CDR3 loop: CASSYSIKGLGGEQFF. The CDR3 coding sequence is TGTGCCAGCAGTTACTCGATCAAGGGACTAGGGGGGGAGCAGTTCTTC. The genes are TRBV6-6 and TRBJ2-1, with TRBD2 matching over 8 bases. The J segment lost 10 bases and the V segment lost 0 bases, leaving 11 bases of the junction unmatched. Looked up from germline, CDR1 is MNHNY and CDR2 is SVGAGI (reference sequence). The CDR3 contains 16 residues.

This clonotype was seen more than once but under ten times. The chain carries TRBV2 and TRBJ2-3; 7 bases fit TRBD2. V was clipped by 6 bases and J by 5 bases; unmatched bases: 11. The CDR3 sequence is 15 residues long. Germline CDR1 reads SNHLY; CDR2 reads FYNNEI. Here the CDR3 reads CASSRLAGARDTQYF. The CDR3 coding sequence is TGTGCCAGCAGCCGACTAGCCGGGGCTAGAGATACGCAGTATTTT.

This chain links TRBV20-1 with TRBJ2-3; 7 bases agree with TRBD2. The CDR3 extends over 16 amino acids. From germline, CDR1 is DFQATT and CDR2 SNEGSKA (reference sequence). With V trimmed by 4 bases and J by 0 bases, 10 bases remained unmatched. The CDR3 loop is CSATWGSSGSTDTQYF. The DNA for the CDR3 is TGCAGTGCTACCTGGGGGTCTAGCGGTAGCACAGATACGCAGTATTTT.

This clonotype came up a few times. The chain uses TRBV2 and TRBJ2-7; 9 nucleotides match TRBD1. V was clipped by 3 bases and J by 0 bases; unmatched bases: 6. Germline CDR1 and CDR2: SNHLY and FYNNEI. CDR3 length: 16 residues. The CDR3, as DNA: TGTGCCAGCAGTGACCCGGGACAGGGACCCTCCTACGAGCAGTACTTC. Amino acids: CASSDPGQGPSYEQYF.

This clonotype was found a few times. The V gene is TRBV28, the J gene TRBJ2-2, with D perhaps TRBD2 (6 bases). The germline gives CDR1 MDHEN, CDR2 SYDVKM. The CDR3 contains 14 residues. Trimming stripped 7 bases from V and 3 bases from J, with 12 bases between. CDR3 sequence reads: CASTEEGYTGELFF. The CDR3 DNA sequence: TGTGCCAGCACCGAGGAGGGGTACACCGGGGAGCTGTTTTTT.

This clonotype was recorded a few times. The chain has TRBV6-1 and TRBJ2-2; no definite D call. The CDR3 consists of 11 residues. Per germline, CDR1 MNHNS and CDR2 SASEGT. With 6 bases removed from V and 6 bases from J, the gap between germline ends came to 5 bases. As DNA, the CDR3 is TGTGCCAGCAGGGTTGCCGGGGAGCTGTTTTTT. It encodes CASRVAGELFF.

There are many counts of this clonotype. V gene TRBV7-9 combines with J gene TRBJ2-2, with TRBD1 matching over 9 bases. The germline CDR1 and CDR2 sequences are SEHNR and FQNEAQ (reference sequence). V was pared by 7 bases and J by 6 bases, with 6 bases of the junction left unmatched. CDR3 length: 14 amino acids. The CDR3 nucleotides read TGTGCCAGCAACCCGGGACAGGGTGCCGGGGAGCTGTTTTTT. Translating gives CASNPGQGAGELFF.

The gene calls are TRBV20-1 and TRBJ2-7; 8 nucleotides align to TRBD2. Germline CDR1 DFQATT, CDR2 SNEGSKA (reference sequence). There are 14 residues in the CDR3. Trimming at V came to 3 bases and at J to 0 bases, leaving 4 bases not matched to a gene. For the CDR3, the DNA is TGCAGTGCTAGCCGGGGGGGGCCCTCCTACGAGCAGTACTTC. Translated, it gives CSASRGGPSYEQYF.

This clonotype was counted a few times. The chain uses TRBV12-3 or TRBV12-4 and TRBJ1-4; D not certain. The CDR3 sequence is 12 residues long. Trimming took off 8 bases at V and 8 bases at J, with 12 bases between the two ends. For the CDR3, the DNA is TGTGCCAGCGCAAATCTAAAAGAAAAACTGTTTTTT. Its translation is CASANLKEKLFF.

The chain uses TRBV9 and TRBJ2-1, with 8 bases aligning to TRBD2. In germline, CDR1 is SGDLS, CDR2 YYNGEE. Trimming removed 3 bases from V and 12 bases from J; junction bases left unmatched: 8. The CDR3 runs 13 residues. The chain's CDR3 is CASSGGTSVWQFF. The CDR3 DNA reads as TGTGCCAGCAGCGGCGGGACTAGTGTTTGGCAGTTCTTC.

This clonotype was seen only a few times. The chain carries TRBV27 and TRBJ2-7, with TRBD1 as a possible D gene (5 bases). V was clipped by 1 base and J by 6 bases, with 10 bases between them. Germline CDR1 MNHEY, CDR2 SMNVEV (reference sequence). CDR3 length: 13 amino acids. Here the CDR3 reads CASSLYQGREQYF. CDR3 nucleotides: TGTGCCAGCAGTTTATATCAGGGCCGCGAGCAGTACTTC.

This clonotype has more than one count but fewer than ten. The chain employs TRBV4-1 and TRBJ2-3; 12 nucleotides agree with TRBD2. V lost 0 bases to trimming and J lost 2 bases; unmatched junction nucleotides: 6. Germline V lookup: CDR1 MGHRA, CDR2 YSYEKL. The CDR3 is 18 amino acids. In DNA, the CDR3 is TGCGCCAGCAGCCAAGATTGGTCTAGCGGGGGGGCCACAGATACGCAGTATTTT. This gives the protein CASSQDWSSGGATDTQYF.

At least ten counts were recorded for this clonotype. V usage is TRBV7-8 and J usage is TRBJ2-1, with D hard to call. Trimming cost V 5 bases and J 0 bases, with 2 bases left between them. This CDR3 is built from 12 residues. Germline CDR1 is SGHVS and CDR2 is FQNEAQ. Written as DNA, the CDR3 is TGTGCCAGCAGCACCTCCTACAATGAGCAGTTCTTC. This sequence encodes CASSTSYNEQFF.

The CDR3 sequence: CASSVGGGLAEDTQYF. The CDR3 DNA follows: TGTGCCAGCAGTGTCGGTGGGGGACTAGCGGAAGATACGCAGTATTTT. The rearrangement links TRBV6-5 to TRBJ2-3; 11 bases agree with TRBD2. Trimming cost V 5 bases and J 5 bases; bases outside gene matches: 9. There are 16 residues in the CDR3. Germline assignment: CDR1 MNHEY and CDR2 SVGAGI.

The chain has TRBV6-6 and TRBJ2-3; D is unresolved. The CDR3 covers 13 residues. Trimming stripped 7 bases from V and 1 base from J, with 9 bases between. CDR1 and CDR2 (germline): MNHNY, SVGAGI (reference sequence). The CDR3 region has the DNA TGTGCCAGCATGGCCACTCGCACAGATACGCAGTATTTT. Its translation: CASMATRTDTQYF.

CDR3 nucleotides: TGTGCCAGCAGCTTATCGCAGGGGGCGTGGACCGGGGAGCTGTTTTTT. Its translation is CASSLSQGAWTGELFF. The rearrangement uses TRBV7-6 and TRBJ2-2; 8 nucleotides match TRBD1. Germline V gene data show CDR1 as SGHVS and CDR2 as FNYEAQ. This CDR3 has 16 amino acids. The J segment lost 5 bases and the V segment lost 2 bases, leaving 7 bases of the junction unmatched.